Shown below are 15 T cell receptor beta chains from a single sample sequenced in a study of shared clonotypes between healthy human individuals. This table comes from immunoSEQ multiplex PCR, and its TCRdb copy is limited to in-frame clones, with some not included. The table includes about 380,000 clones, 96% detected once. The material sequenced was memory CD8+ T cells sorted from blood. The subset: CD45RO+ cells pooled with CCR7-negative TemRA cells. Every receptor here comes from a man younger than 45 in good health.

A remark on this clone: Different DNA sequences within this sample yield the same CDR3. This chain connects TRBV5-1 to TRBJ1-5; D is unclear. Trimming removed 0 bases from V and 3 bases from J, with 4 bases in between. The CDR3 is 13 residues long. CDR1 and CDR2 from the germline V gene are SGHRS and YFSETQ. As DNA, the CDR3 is TGCGCCAGCAGCTTGGGTCACAATCAGCCCCAGCATTTT. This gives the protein CASSLGHNQPQHF.

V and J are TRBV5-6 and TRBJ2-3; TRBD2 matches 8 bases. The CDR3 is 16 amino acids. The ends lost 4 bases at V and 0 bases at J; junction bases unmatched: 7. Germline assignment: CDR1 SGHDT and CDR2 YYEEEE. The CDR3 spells CASSPLPSGSTDTQYF. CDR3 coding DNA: TGTGCCAGCAGCCCACTCCCTAGCGGGAGCACAGATACGCAGTATTTT.

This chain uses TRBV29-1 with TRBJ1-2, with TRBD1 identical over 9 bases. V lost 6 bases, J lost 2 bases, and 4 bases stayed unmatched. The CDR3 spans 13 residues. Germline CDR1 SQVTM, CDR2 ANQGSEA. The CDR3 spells CSVGQGLNYGYTF. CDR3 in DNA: TGCAGCGTCGGACAGGGGCTGAACTATGGCTACACCTTC.

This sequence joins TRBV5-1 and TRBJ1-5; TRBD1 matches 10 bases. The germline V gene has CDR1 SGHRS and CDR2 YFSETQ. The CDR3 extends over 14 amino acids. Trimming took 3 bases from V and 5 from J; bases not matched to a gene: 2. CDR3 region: CASSWTGGDQPQHF. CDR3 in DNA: TGCGCCAGCAGCTGGACAGGGGGGGATCAGCCCCAGCATTTT. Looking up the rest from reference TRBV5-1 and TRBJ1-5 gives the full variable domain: KAGVTQTPRYLIKTRGQQVTLSCSPISGHRSVSWYQQTPGQGLQFLFEYFSETQRNKGNFPGRFSGRQFSNSRSEMNVSTLELGDSALYLCASSWTGGDQPQHFGDGTRLSIL.

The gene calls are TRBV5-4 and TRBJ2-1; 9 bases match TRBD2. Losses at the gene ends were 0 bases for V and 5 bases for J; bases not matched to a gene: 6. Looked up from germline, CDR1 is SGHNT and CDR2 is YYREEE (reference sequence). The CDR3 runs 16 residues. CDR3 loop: CASSLVGGRVHNEQFF. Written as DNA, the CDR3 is TGTGCCAGCAGCTTGGTTGGCGGGAGGGTACACAATGAGCAGTTCTTC.

The CDR3: CASSEERVGETQYF. The DNA of the CDR3 is TGTGCCAGCAGTGAAGAAAGGGTGGGGGAGACCCAGTACTTC. The rearrangement joins TRBV2 to TRBJ2-5; D unresolved. CDR1 and CDR2 (germline): SNHLY, FYNNEI. V was pared by 1 base and J by 5 bases, with 11 bases between. This CDR3 is built from 14 residues.

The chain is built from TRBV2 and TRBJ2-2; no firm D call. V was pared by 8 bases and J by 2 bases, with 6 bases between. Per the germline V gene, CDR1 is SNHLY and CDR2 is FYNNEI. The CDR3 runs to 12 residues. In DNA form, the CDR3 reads TGTGCCAGCGGTAGAAACACCGGGGAGCTGTTTTTT. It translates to CASGRNTGELFF.

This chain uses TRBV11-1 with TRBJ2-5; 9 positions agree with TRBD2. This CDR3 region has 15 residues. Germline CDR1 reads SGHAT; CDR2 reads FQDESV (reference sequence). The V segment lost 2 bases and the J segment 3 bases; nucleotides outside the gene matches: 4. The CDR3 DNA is TGTGCCAGCAGCTTACGGCGGGAGGGAAAAGAGACCCAGTACTTC. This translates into CASSLRREGKETQYF.

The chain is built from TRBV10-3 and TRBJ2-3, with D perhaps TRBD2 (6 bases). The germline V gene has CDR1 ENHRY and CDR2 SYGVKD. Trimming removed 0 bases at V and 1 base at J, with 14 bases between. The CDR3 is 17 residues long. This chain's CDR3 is CAISESSGSGGTDTQYF. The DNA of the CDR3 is TGTGCCATCAGTGAGTCATCCGGGAGCGGAGGCACAGATACGCAGTATTTT.

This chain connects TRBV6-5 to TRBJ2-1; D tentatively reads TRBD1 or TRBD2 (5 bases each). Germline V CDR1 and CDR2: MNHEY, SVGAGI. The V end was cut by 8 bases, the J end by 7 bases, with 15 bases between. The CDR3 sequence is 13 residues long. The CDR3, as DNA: TGTGCCAGCTCCTCGGCAGGGAGAAATGAGCAGTTCTTC. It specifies CASSSAGRNEQFF.

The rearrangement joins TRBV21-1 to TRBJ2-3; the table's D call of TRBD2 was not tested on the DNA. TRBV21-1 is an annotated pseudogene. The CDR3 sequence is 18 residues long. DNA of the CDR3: TGTGCCAGCAGCAAACCACGGACTAGCGGGATGTTGACAGATACGCAGTATTTT. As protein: CASSKPRTSGMLTDTQYF.

Here the CDR3 reads CASGTENSYEQYF. For the CDR3, the DNA is TGTGCCAGCGGGACGGAAAATTCCTACGAGCAGTACTTC. The rearrangement joins TRBV5-4 to TRBJ2-7; the D call may be TRBD1 or TRBD2 (5 bases each). Germline CDR1 reads SGHNT; CDR2 reads YYREEE (reference sequence). The V and J ends lost 7 bases and 1 base respectively, with 12 bases between them. The CDR3 loop spans 13 amino acids.

For the CDR3, the DNA is TGTGCCAGCAGCCTGCTCCCGGGACTAGCCTCTTACGAGCAGTACTTC. Translating it yields CASSLLPGLASYEQYF. This rearrangement joins TRBV11-2 to TRBJ2-7; 9 bases line up with TRBD2. The CDR3 loop spans 16 amino acids. Germline V gene data show CDR1 as SGHAT and CDR2 as FQNNGV. V shed 5 bases and J 4 bases; nucleotides not matched to a gene: 12.

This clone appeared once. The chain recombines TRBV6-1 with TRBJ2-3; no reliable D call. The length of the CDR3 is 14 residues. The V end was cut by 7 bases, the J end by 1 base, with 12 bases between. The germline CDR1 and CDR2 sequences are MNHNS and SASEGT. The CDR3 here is CASTERQGTDTQYF. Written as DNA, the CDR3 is TGTGCCAGCACCGAACGGCAGGGCACAGATACGCAGTATTTT.

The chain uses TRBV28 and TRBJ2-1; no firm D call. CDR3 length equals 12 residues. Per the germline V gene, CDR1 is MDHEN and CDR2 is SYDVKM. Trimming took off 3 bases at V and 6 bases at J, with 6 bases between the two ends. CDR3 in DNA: TGTGCCAGCAGTTTTGGGGTCAATGAGCAGTTCTTC. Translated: CASSFGVNEQFF.